What follows is one T cell receptor beta chain and its context. Over roughly 18 PCR cycles, TCRs were amplified from a constant-region primer and V-primer adapter. TCRdb itself ran the reads through MiXCR, one entry per CDR3 protein. The sample has roughly 48,000 distinct CDR3 sequences, roughly 31% seen once. This CDR3 has 13 residues. The V gene lost 5 bases and the J gene lost 3 bases, with 9 bases spanning the gap. Germline V CDR1 and CDR2: SGDLS, YYNGEE. This sample is drawn from a study of low-dose radiotherapy and immunotherapy resistance in tumors. Time point given: after trial treatment. The treatment denotes: LDRT plus nivolumab, ipilimumab, low-dose cyclophosphamide and aspirin (RACIN trial). Donors were dosed with nivolumab and ipilimumab; they also received aspirin, low-dose cyclophosphamide and low-dose radiotherapy.

The receptor was isolated from a male donor with rectosigmoid adenocarcinoma. The sequencing used PBMCs, collected after low-dose radiotherapy plus immunotherapy. The chain uses TRBV9 and TRBJ2-1; D is unresolved. The CDR3 loop reads CASSSEVYNEQFF. The CDR3 coding sequence is TGTGCCAGCAGTTCCGAGGTCTACAATGAGCAGTTCTTC.